The 32 T cell receptor beta chains reported below all come from one sample, sequenced in a study of CD8 T cells in ankylosing spondylitis. TCRdb recomputed calls from the 5' RACE reads with MiXCR, one row per CDR3 protein. The sample lists more than 150,000 distinct CDR3 sequences, roughly 12% occurring once. Input material: blood, either unsorted or a sorted T cell fraction (not recorded which). The receptor set was obtained from a male donor with ankylosing spondylitis or in good health (not recorded which).

This clonotype was seen more than once but under ten times. J is TRBJ1-2 and V is TRBV6-1; 7 bases align to TRBD1. J gave up 2 bases and V 6 bases, and 6 bases lay outside the gene matches. This CDR3 region has 14 residues. The germline gives CDR1 MNHNS, CDR2 SASEGT. The CDR3 DNA reads TGTGCCAGCAGGCCCGACAGGGTGAACTATGGCTACACCTTC. It yields the protein CASRPDRVNYGYTF.

The sample holds a few counts of this clonotype. CDR3: CASSLTGATGELFF. As DNA, the CDR3 is TGCGCCAGCAGCTTGACTGGTGCCACCGGGGAGCTGTTTTTT. The rearrangement uses TRBV5-1 and TRBJ2-2; D remains ambiguous. V shed 1 base and J shed 4 bases, with 8 bases lying between them. In germline, CDR1 is SGHRS, CDR2 YFSETQ. The CDR3 is 14 residues long.

This clonotype was observed a handful of times. The chain uses TRBV5-6 and TRBJ1-1, with 10 positions matching TRBD1. V dropped 0 bases and J dropped 0; count of bases not matched to a gene: 8. The CDR3 has 18 residues. Germline V gene data show CDR1 as SGHDT and CDR2 as YYEEEE. The CDR3: CASSLGSGTGVMNTEAFF. CDR3 nucleotide sequence: TGTGCCAGCAGCTTGGGGTCAGGGACAGGGGTAATGAACACTGAAGCTTTCTTT.

This clonotype was observed at least ten times. The chain joins TRBV4-1 to TRBJ1-6; a possible D gene is TRBD1 (5 bases). Germline lookup yields CDR1 MGHRA and CDR2 YSYEKL. Trimming took 5 bases from V and 9 from J, leaving 17 bases between them. The CDR3 length is 15 residues. CDR3: CASSLGMRDGSPLHF. Written as DNA, the CDR3 is TGCGCCAGCAGCTTAGGGATGAGGGACGGTTCACCCCTCCACTTT.

The table lists this clonotype with a count of one. J is TRBJ1-2 and V is TRBV7-9; no reliable D call. The CDR3 length is 16 residues. V dropped 4 bases and J dropped 0 bases, with 15 bases sitting between them. Germline V gene lookup returns CDR1 SEHNR and CDR2 FQNEAQ (reference sequence). The CDR3 DNA reads as TGTGCCAGCAGCTACGGCAGGAGATGGGCTAACTATGGCTACACCTTC. Protein: CASSYGRRWANYGYTF.

There are many counts of this clonotype. This chain uses TRBV4-2 with TRBJ2-5; perhaps D is TRBD1 or TRBD2 (6 bases each). Trimming shortened V by 4 bases and J by 3 bases, and 24 bases separated the two germline ends. This CDR3 region has 18 residues. CDR1 and CDR2 (germline): LGHNA, YNFKEQ. CDR3 sequence (DNA): TGTGCCAGCAGCCCTTCGGTCTTCACTTCGGAGGGGGAAGAGACCCAGTACTTC. This encodes CASSPSVFTSEGEETQYF.

The chain is built from TRBV20-1 and TRBJ2-1; 10 bases are shared with TRBD2. This CDR3 contains 15 residues. The V and J ends lost 0 bases and 9 bases, in that order; junction bases with no gene match: 8. Germline V gene lookup returns CDR1 DFQATT and CDR2 SNEGSKA (reference sequence). CDR3 sequence reads: CSAREGSGGLFEQFF. CDR3 nucleotides: TGCAGTGCTAGAGAGGGTAGCGGGGGGCTCTTTGAGCAGTTCTTC.

In this sample, this clonotype turned up a few times. This chain uses TRBV28 with TRBJ1-5; 7 bases match TRBD1. V lost 7 bases, J lost 5 bases, and 14 bases stayed unmatched. Looked up from germline, CDR1 is MDHEN and CDR2 is SYDVKM. This CDR3 contains 16 residues. CDR3: CASNFIGTVGDQPQHF. DNA for the CDR3: TGTGCCAGCAATTTCATCGGGACAGTCGGGGATCAGCCCCAGCATTTT.

The chain combines TRBV9 with TRBJ1-1; 8 bases map to TRBD1. Germline V gives CDR1 SGDLS, CDR2 YYNGEE. V lost 5 bases and J lost 7; bases outside the gene matches: 19. There are 17 residues in the CDR3. CDR3 amino acids: CASRAWQTGVYGNEAFF. The CDR3 nucleotides read TGTGCCAGCAGAGCCTGGCAGACAGGGGTATACGGGAATGAAGCTTTCTTT.

This sequence joins TRBV20-1 and TRBJ2-3; 9 bases align to TRBD1. CDR1 is DFQATT, CDR2 SNEGSKA, per germline (reference sequence). The CDR3 runs to 15 residues. The trim removed 3 bases at V and 5 bases at J, leaving 9 bases unmatched. CDR3 in DNA: TGCAGTGCTAGGGCTCAGGACAGGGGTGGAGATACGCAGTATTTT. It specifies CSARAQDRGGDTQYF.

This clonotype was detected ten times or more. V usage is TRBV5-1 and J usage is TRBJ2-7; 11 nucleotides agree with TRBD2. This CDR3 is built from 18 residues. Germline V gene sequence: CDR1 SGHRS, CDR2 YFSETQ. V was pared by 1 base and J by 0 bases, with 9 bases of the junction left unmatched. CDR3 region: CASSLTSGGIHISYEQYF. CDR3 in DNA: TGCGCCAGCAGCTTGACTAGCGGGGGAATCCATATCTCCTACGAGCAGTACTTC. Complete variable domain (other parts from reference TRBV5-1 and TRBJ2-7): KAGVTQTPRYLIKTRGQQVTLSCSPISGHRSVSWYQQTPGQGLQFLFEYFSETQRNKGNFPGRFSGRQFSNSRSEMNVSTLELGDSALYLCASSLTSGGIHISYEQYFGPGTRLTVT.

This clonotype was picked up a small number of times. The chain carries TRBV11-2 and TRBJ2-5; possible D gene TRBD2, 5 bases. V shed 5 bases and J shed 3 bases, with 13 bases lying between them. Germline V gene lookup returns CDR1 SGHAT and CDR2 FQNNGV. CDR3 size: 14 residues. CDR3 residues: CASSDPGLKETQYF. The CDR3, as DNA: TGTGCCAGCAGCGATCCGGGATTAAAAGAGACCCAGTACTTC.

This clonotype was detected a few times. This rearrangement joins TRBV10-3 to TRBJ2-3; 8 bases are shared with TRBD2. The J segment lost 4 bases and the V segment lost 3 bases, leaving 9 bases of the junction unmatched. Germline loops: CDR1 ENHRY, CDR2 SYGVKD. The length of the CDR3 is 16 residues. CDR3: CAISDQTSAAADTQYF. Written as DNA, the CDR3 is TGTGCCATCAGTGACCAGACTAGCGCCGCGGCAGATACGCAGTATTTT.

This clonotype was detected a few times. The CDR3 reads CASSGGVTSSTDTQYF. The CDR3 nucleotides are TGTGCCAGCAGTGGCGGGGTCACCTCTAGCACAGATACGCAGTATTTT. V and J are TRBV6-2 or TRBV6-3 and TRBJ2-3; TRBD2 might be the D (6 bases). The CDR3 spans 16 residues. The germline V gene has CDR1 MNHEY and CDR2 SVGEGT. The ends were cut back, 5 bases at V and 0 bases at J, with 15 bases in the middle.

This chain joins TRBV4-1 and TRBJ2-1; 12 bases align to TRBD2. The CDR3 sequence is 15 residues long. Germline trimming cut 2 bases from V and 8 bases from J; bases unmatched to any gene: 4. The germline CDR1 and CDR2 sequences are MGHRA and YSYEKL. The CDR3 is CASSQPLAGGYEQFF. CDR3 nucleotides: TGCGCCAGCAGCCAACCACTAGCGGGGGGATATGAGCAGTTCTTC.

V is TRBV6-1 and J is TRBJ2-7; a possible D gene is TRBD2 (5 bases). This CDR3 contains 13 residues. Germline lookup yields CDR1 MNHNS and CDR2 SASEGT. V was trimmed by 6 bases and J by 3 bases, leaving 12 bases between them. The CDR3 nucleotides read TGTGCCAGCAGCCGGGGTATGGGCTACGAGCAGTACTTC. Its translation is CASSRGMGYEQYF.

This chain connects TRBV15 to TRBJ2-3, with 12 bases that match TRBD1. After removal of 2 bases from V and 6 bases from J, the junction contained 9 bases not matched to a gene. The germline V gene has CDR1 LNHNV and CDR2 YYDKDF (reference sequence). This CDR3 region has 17 residues. CDR3 region: CATSRTPGQGAQDTQYF. CDR3 bases: TGTGCCACCAGCAGAACTCCGGGACAGGGGGCCCAGGATACGCAGTATTTT.

A few counts support this clonotype. The chain has TRBV30 and TRBJ2-7; D unclear. Germline CDR1 reads GTSNPN; CDR2 reads SVGIG (reference sequence). V dropped 5 bases and J dropped 0 bases, with 5 bases sitting between them. This CDR3 region has 11 residues. As DNA, the CDR3 is TGTGCCTGGGGTAGCTCCTACGAGCAGTACTTC. This codes for CAWGSSYEQYF.

The rearrangement links TRBV7-9 to TRBJ2-5, with no clear D. This CDR3 has 13 residues. Germline CDR1 SEHNR, CDR2 FQNEAQ (reference sequence). The germline V and J ends were trimmed by 4 bases and 8 bases, with 14 bases remaining between them. The CDR3 protein is CASSSTLLVTQYF. In DNA, the CDR3 is TGTGCCAGCAGCTCTACTCTTCTAGTCACCCAGTACTTC.

This clonotype was picked up a small number of times. The rearrangement uses TRBV6-1 and TRBJ2-1, with 7 bases that match TRBD2. This CDR3 comprises 13 residues. The J segment lost 9 bases and the V segment lost 5 bases, leaving 7 bases of the junction unmatched. CDR1 MNHNS and CDR2 SASEGT come from the germline V gene. The CDR3 loop is CASSPTSVREQFF. CDR3 DNA sequence: TGTGCCAGCAGTCCTACTAGCGTTCGTGAGCAGTTCTTC.

This sequence joins TRBV3-1 and TRBJ2-1; perhaps TRBD2 as D (6 bases). Trimming cost V 3 bases and J 8 bases, with 23 bases left between them. CDR3 length: 17 amino acids. From germline, CDR1 is LGHDT and CDR2 YNNKEL (reference sequence). CDR3 in DNA: TGTGCCAGCAGCCACCCGGGAGCTGGGACCCCCGGCGATGAGCAGTTCTTC. It yields the protein CASSHPGAGTPGDEQFF.

The rearrangement uses TRBV4-1 and TRBJ1-2; perhaps TRBD1 as D (5 bases). V dropped 4 bases and J dropped 6 bases, with 15 bases sitting between them. There are 14 residues in the CDR3. Germline CDR1 MGHRA, CDR2 YSYEKL. DNA for the CDR3: TGCGCCAGCAGCCGCCTCGGGCAGGGCGATGGCTACACCTTC. Amino acid sequence: CASSRLGQGDGYTF.

The chain employs TRBV27 and TRBJ2-7; D not resolved. The V end lost 6 bases, the J end lost 1 base, and 13 bases lay between the germline ends. CDR3 length: 14 residues. The germline V gene has CDR1 MNHEY and CDR2 SMNVEV (reference sequence). The CDR3 here is CASSATPTSYEQYF. As DNA, the CDR3 is TGTGCCAGCAGCGCGACTCCCACATCCTACGAGCAGTACTTC.

The V gene is TRBV11-2, the J gene TRBJ2-2, with 11 bases fitting TRBD2. This CDR3 contains 17 residues. The junction had 5 bases not matched to a gene; V was cut back by 3 bases and J by 2 bases. Per the germline V gene, CDR1 is SGHAT and CDR2 is FQNNGV. CDR3 sequence (DNA): TGTGCCAGCAGCTTCTATCTAGCGGGGGGCAACACCGGGGAGCTGTTTTTT. Translating it yields CASSFYLAGGNTGELFF.

This clonotype was observed many times. The V call is TRBV2, the J call TRBJ2-7; unclear D gene. CDR3 length equals 14 residues. Germline-derived CDR1 and CDR2 are SNHLY and FYNNEI. Trimming stripped 1 base from V and 4 bases from J, with 11 bases between. The CDR3 loop is CASSEENSFYEQYF. CDR3 coding DNA: TGTGCCAGCAGTGAAGAGAACAGTTTTTACGAGCAGTACTTC. The full variable domain, with the rest looked up from reference TRBV2 and TRBJ2-7, is EPEVTQTPSHQVTQMGQEVILRCVPISNHLYFYWYRQILGQKVEFLVSFYNNEISEKSEIFDDQFSVERPDGSNFTLKIRSTKLEDSAMYFCASSEENSFYEQYFGPGTRLTVT.

This clonotype has just a few counts. The rearrangement joins TRBV13 to TRBJ1-2, with D unclear. Deletions cut 2 bases from V and 1 base from J, with 11 bases between. The CDR3 is 15 amino acids. Germline V gene lookup returns CDR1 PRHDT and CDR2 FYEKMQ (reference sequence). The CDR3, as DNA: TGTGCCAGCAGCTTACCGGGTCCGCTTAACTATGGCTACACCTTC. Protein product: CASSLPGPLNYGYTF.

There are a few counts of this clonotype. V gene TRBV20-1 combines with J gene TRBJ1-2; 10 nucleotides align to TRBD1. Germline-derived CDR1 and CDR2 are DFQATT and SNEGSKA (reference sequence). V shed 6 bases and J 4 bases; nucleotides not matched to a gene: 5. The CDR3 loop spans 13 amino acids. This CDR3 is CSAPGTGVYGYTF. The CDR3 DNA is TGCAGTGCCCCCGGGACAGGGGTCTATGGCTACACCTTC.

The rearrangement joins TRBV9 to TRBJ1-2; a weak D match, TRBD1 (5 bases). The CDR3 contains 13 residues. CDR1 is SGDLS and CDR2 is YYNGEE in the germline V gene. The V gene lost 3 bases and the J gene lost 2 bases, with 8 bases spanning the gap. The CDR3 bases are TGTGCCAGCAGCGCGGCAGGGAACTATGGCTACACCTTC. This gives the protein CASSAAGNYGYTF.

The table lists this clonotype with many counts. The chain links TRBV29-1 to TRBJ1-1; no clear D. The V gene lost 5 bases and the J gene lost 8 bases, with 9 bases spanning the gap. This CDR3 region has 10 residues. Germline V CDR1 and CDR2: SQVTM, ANQGSEA. The CDR3 region has the DNA TGCAGCGTTACCCTGACCGAAGCTTTCTTT. Protein: CSVTLTEAFF.

The chain joins TRBV6-5 to TRBJ1-1; the D is unclear. Deletions cut 2 bases from V and 3 bases from J, with 4 bases between. The CDR3 runs 12 residues. Per the germline V gene, CDR1 is MNHEY and CDR2 is SVGAGI. The CDR3 reads CASSYGDTEAFF. The CDR3 region has the DNA TGTGCCAGCAGTTACGGAGACACTGAAGCTTTCTTT.

This clonotype was recorded many times. The rearrangement joins TRBV5-1 to TRBJ2-1; the D gene is possibly TRBD2 (6 bases). Germline loops: CDR1 SGHRS, CDR2 YFSETQ. The CDR3 contains 14 residues. Trimming cost V 6 bases and J 4 bases, with 14 bases left between them. The CDR3 loop is CASTTGTRYNEQFF. The CDR3 nucleotides read TGCGCCAGCACCACCGGGACTCGATACAATGAGCAGTTCTTC.

The table lists this clonotype with many counts. The chain has TRBV3-1 and TRBJ2-3; no firm D call. Germline CDR1 reads LGHDT; CDR2 reads YNNKEL (reference sequence). The V gene lost 0 bases and the J gene lost 6 bases, with 1 base spanning the gap. The CDR3 runs 11 residues. In DNA form, the CDR3 reads TGTGCCAGCAGCCAAGAGGATACGCAGTATTTT. It yields the protein CASSQEDTQYF.